One T cell receptor (beta chain) is described in this entry. Its antigen is still unknown. No base-level quality is on record; no much larger clone is a single base apart. This entry comes from a study of T cell responses to AZD1222 COVID-19 vaccine (dated by TCRdb to about 2021). For context, the study as a whole: AZD1222 recipients with second doses at about 4 weeks or about 12 weeks were pooled, because spike-specific TCR depth and breadth did not differ between schedules. Enrollment into the trials was organized by age into subgroups of 18-55, 56-69 and 70-plus years, and those subgroups contained about 150, 27 and 61 TCR-sequenced participants, respectively. TCR sequencing covered more than 230 trial participants: 200 to 220 given two doses of AZD1222 and about 26 given two doses of MenACWY control vaccine.

Study-wide findings and limitations: Because no samples from the day 14 peak response were available, repertoires could be characterized only after the peak T cell response. Participants were mostly white British and included more females than males, and it was suggested by the authors that clonal diversity may have been underestimated. The whole spike protein was spanned by vaccine-associated CD4 TCRs, and dominant responses were seen in regions 160-218 and 743-854. The 56-69-year group was small, and its depth increase did not reach significance, likely because of low power. After two AZD1222 doses, spike-specific TCR breadth and depth were significantly higher than at day 0 and than in MenACWY recipients. Reportedly, almost half of the unique spike-specific TCRs recognized epitopes lying outside the regions that are mutated in the B.1.351 and B.1.1.7 variants. Conclusions about previously exposed vaccinees are limited because only a handful of AZD1222 recipients were SARS-CoV-2 seropositive at baseline.

Trimming removed 6 bases from V and 3 bases from J, leaving 15 bases between the germline ends. The CDR3, from cysteine to phenylalanine, totals 14 residues. Left in the record is the CDR3 DNA by itself, 42 bases read in frame from the first base. The germline V gene encodes CDR1 LNHNV and CDR2 YYDKDF (reference sequence). The label giving this sample's time point can be read as: baseline before first vaccination. Vaccinee samples were obtained from the UK trials COV001 and COV002, which included a single-blind randomized controlled phase 2/3 trial of AZD1222 (ChAdOx1 nCoV-19) in healthy adults. For TCRbeta chain sequencing, PBMC samples were collected from trial participants at day 0 and at day 28 after the second dose. The CDR3 regions of human TCRbeta chains were subjected to immunosequencing. For the original study's pipeline: TCRs in the repertoires were matched against a reference library of SARS-CoV-2-specific TCRs that had been generated with the MIRA antigen-specificity platform. Breadth was defined as the fraction of unique TCRs that were SARS-CoV-2-associated, and depth was defined as the fraction of total T cells that were SARS-CoV-2-associated. Using the MIRA data, each spike-specific TCR was assigned both to the spike region to which the TCR was reactive and to a CD4 or CD8 class. Log10-transformed breadth and depth values were compared by one-way ANOVA with Sidak's multiple comparisons tests. TCRdb limited this immuneACCESS table to in-frame rearrangements with V and J called. A share of clones is missing; checked studies link under half to unresolved V genes, and the rest is unexplained. The DNA gave D and trimming, while V, J and clone size come from that table. In all, the sample holds about 110,000 clones, and 92% of those were seen once. The leading ten clones occupy about 1.2% of the sample.

The sequence links TRBV15 to TRBJ2-7, with the identity of the D gene unclear. Specimen: peripheral blood, collected on day 0 of AZD1222 vaccination. The clonotype comes from an adult in good health. The sequenced DNA is TGTGCCACCAGGACCGCTAGTCCGAACTACGAGCAGTACTTC. It codes for CATRTASPNYEQYF.